The clone carrying this T cell receptor beta chain turned up a few times. Its antigen is not known. Germline values: CDR1 SGHAT, CDR2 FQNNGV. This CDR3 is built from 17 residues. V shed 0 bases, J shed 4 bases, and the junction held 8 bases outside the gene matches. The sample is drawn from a study of blood T cells in healthy people across ages. Caucasian individuals from Russia who were healthy and aged roughly 6 to 95 acted as donors. Isolation of PBMCs gave at least 7 million cells per sample. Samples each yielded at least 6 micrograms of total RNA. Notes on the study in general: Both higher diversity and more naive CD4+ cells marked long-lived donors when set against aged donors.

PCR was performed a second time for roughly 7 to 11 cycles using a sample-barcoded 5' primer and a J-beta primer mix. Via MiXCR, TCRdb re-called the 5' RACE reads, giving one row per CDR3 protein. Of hundreds of thousands of distinct CDR3 sequences in the sample, about 36% were seen once. The rearrangement links TRBV11-2 to TRBJ2-2, with 7 nucleotides matching TRBD1. This receptor was identified in a man younger than 35 in good health. The sequenced sample was blood. As DNA, the CDR3 is TGTGCCAGCAGCTTAGATCGGGCAGGGGGAAGCACCGGGGAGCTGTTTTTT. Translating gives CASSLDRAGGSTGELFF.